The TCR beta chain under discussion was sequenced for a study of beta chain features in type 1 diabetes. As for the study in general: Taken together, all samples contributed approximately 110 million examined sorted cells.

V gave up 2 bases and J gave up 8 bases; unmatched junction bases: 9. The CDR3 has 15 residues. CDR1 and CDR2 (germline): SGDLS, YYNGEE. Only a few counts were recorded for this clone. Expressed TCRB transcripts were sequenced, since all the RNA that had been isolated was reverse transcribed. Assay used: immunoSEQ multiplex PCR; TCRdb lists only in-frame clones, some missing. This table has 350,000 or so clones, around a fifth appearing once. Sequencing was carried out using naive CD4+ T cells from blood. V usage is TRBV9 and J usage is TRBJ2-1, with 8 bases fitting TRBD2. This TCR derives from a woman under 30 in good health. The CDR3 DNA reads TGTGCCAGCAGCGTCGGACTAGCTCCCGGGGATGAGCAGTTCTTC. The encoded protein is CASSVGLAPGDEQFF.